These 24 T cell receptor beta chains came from one sample sequenced in a study of blood T cell repertoires in COVID-19. Generated by immunoSEQ multiplex PCR, the TCRdb table keeps only in-frame clones and is missing some. This table holds 70,000 to 90,000 clones, approximately 90% found once. Sequencing used peripheral blood. Receptors were obtained from a human donor in a cohort sampled during active COVID-19.

The chain has TRBV7-2 and TRBJ2-3, with 12 nucleotides matching TRBD2. J was trimmed by 6 bases and V by 5 bases; bases with no gene match: 12. Germline CDR1 reads SGHTA; CDR2 reads FQGNSA. The CDR3 totals 17 residues. CDR3 nucleotides: TGTGCCAGCAGCCCCCGGACTAGCGGGGAACCGTGGGATACGCAGTATTTT. Protein sequence: CASSPRTSGEPWDTQYF. The full variable domain, rest sourced from reference TRBV7-2 and TRBJ2-3, is GAGVSQSPSNKVTEKGKDVELRCDPISGHTALYWYRQSLGQGLEFLIYFQGNSAPDKSGLPSDRFSAERTGGSVSTLTIQRTQQEDSAVYLCASSPRTSGEPWDTQYFGPGTRLTVL.

This rearrangement joins TRBV30 to TRBJ2-6; no definite D call. This CDR3 is built from 14 residues. The germline CDR1 and CDR2 sequences are GTSNPN and SVGIG (reference sequence). Trimming stripped 1 base from V and 1 base from J, with 5 bases between. CDR3: CAWSDNSGANVLTF. The CDR3 region has the DNA TGTGCCTGGAGTGACAATTCTGGGGCCAACGTCCTGACTTTC.

V usage is TRBV15 and J usage is TRBJ2-3; D remains unclear. The germline V and J ends were trimmed by 1 base and 3 bases, with 2 bases remaining between them. The CDR3 totals 12 residues. Germline CDR1 LNHNV, CDR2 YYDKDF (reference sequence). CDR3 coding DNA: TGTGCCACCAGCAGAGCTACAGATACGCAGTATTTT. Amino acids: CATSRATDTQYF.

The V gene is TRBV5-6, the J gene TRBJ1-5; possible D gene TRBD1, 6 bases. Per germline, CDR1 SGHDT and CDR2 YYEEEE. V gave up 4 bases and J gave up 5 bases, with 16 bases separating them. The CDR3 runs 15 residues. CDR3 sequence (DNA): TGTGCCAGCAGCCGGTGGCAGGGGTCCTATCAGCCCCAGCATTTT. Translated, it gives CASSRWQGSYQPQHF.

This clone has ten or more counts. The rearrangement links TRBV7-9 to TRBJ2-7; weak D call: TRBD1 (6 bases). V gave up 5 bases and J gave up 1 base, with 12 bases separating them. The CDR3 is 14 amino acids. CDR1 and CDR2 (germline): SEHNR, FQNEAQ (reference sequence). The CDR3 is CASSPRDTSYEQYF. The CDR3 DNA reads as TGTGCCAGCAGCCCCCGGGACACTTCCTACGAGCAGTACTTC.

A single count supports this clone. The chain links TRBV7-2 to TRBJ2-3; the D is unclear. The CDR3 is made up of 14 amino acids. The germline V and J ends were trimmed by 8 bases and 2 bases, with 14 bases remaining between them. CDR1 and CDR2 (germline): SGHTA, FQGNSA. The CDR3 bases are TGTGCCAGCCAGCCCCGCGGTGCCACAGATACGCAGTATTTT. This translates into CASQPRGATDTQYF. The full variable domain, completed using reference TRBV7-2 and TRBJ2-3, is GAGVSQSPSNKVTEKGKDVELRCDPISGHTALYWYRQSLGQGLEFLIYFQGNSAPDKSGLPSDRFSAERTGGSVSTLTIQRTQQEDSAVYLCASQPRGATDTQYFGPGTRLTVL.

The chain is built from TRBV28 and TRBJ2-5; 15 bases are shared with TRBD2. The CDR3 is 17 amino acids. The V segment lost 6 bases and the J segment 5 bases; nucleotides outside the gene matches: 10. CDR1 is MDHEN, CDR2 SYDVKM, per germline. The CDR3 sequence: CASRGLGLAGGRETQYF. CDR3 in DNA: TGTGCCAGCAGGGGTCTGGGACTAGCGGGGGGCCGGGAGACCCAGTACTTC.

CDR3 DNA: TGCGCCAGCAGTCAAATTAGCGCGGGGGGGCCGAACACCGGGGAGCTGTTTTTT. It specifies CASSQISAGGPNTGELFF. V and J are TRBV23-1 and TRBJ2-2; 9 bases line up with TRBD2. TRBV23-1 qualifies as an ORF whose function is uncertain. V dropped 2 bases and J dropped 0; count of bases not matched to a gene: 7. This CDR3 comprises 18 residues.

This chain uses TRBV19 with TRBJ2-5; weak D call: TRBD1 (5 bases). The CDR3 extends over 12 amino acids. In germline, CDR1 is LNHDA, CDR2 SQIVND (reference sequence). Deletions cut 4 bases from V and 5 bases from J, with 8 bases between. The CDR3 DNA reads as TGTGCCAGTAGTACAGGGCGGGAGACCCAGTACTTC. Translated, it gives CASSTGRETQYF.

The CDR3 region has the DNA TGTGCCAGCAGCCCCCCGGGGGGTTGGAATGAGCAGTTCTTC. This translates into CASSPPGGWNEQFF. The rearrangement links TRBV6-6 to TRBJ2-1; 7 bases match TRBD2. Looked up from germline, CDR1 is MNHNY and CDR2 is SVGAGI (reference sequence). V was pared by 6 bases and J by 7 bases, with 9 bases of the junction left unmatched. This CDR3 contains 14 residues.

The chain has TRBV29-1 and TRBJ1-1; 8 bases fit TRBD1. CDR3 length: 14 amino acids. Germline V lookup: CDR1 SQVTM, CDR2 ANQGSEA. The trim removed 6 bases at V and 5 bases at J, leaving 11 bases unmatched. The CDR3 DNA reads as TGCAGCGTCTCACAATGGACAGGGAGGACTGAAGCTTTCTTT. As protein: CSVSQWTGRTEAFF.

J is TRBJ1-6 and V is TRBV4-1, with TRBD1 matching over 8 bases. Germline V gives CDR1 MGHRA, CDR2 YSYEKL. The V and J ends lost 0 bases and 1 base, in that order; junction bases with no gene match: 8. The CDR3 length is 19 residues. CDR3 sequence: CASSQDRGDRGSYNSPLHF. CDR3 coding DNA: TGCGCCAGCAGCCAAGATCGGGGAGACAGGGGTTCCTATAATTCACCCCTCCACTTT.

This chain links TRBV5-1 with TRBJ2-3; the match to TRBD1 covers 7 bases. Germline V gives CDR1 SGHRS, CDR2 YFSETQ. V trimming: 2 bases; J trimming: 1 base; junction bases outside the gene matches: 4. CDR3 length: 15 residues. CDR3 amino acids: CASSLGGRRTDTQYF. The CDR3 DNA is TGCGCCAGCAGCTTAGGGGGCAGACGCACAGATACGCAGTATTTT.

The chain employs TRBV5-1 and TRBJ1-4; the match to TRBD1 covers 11 bases. V lost 3 bases, J lost 8 bases, and 6 bases stayed unmatched. CDR3 size: 15 residues. Germline V CDR1 and CDR2: SGHRS, YFSETQ. CDR3: CASSSGTGGGEKLFF. For the CDR3, the DNA is TGCGCCAGCAGCTCCGGGACAGGGGGAGGAGAAAAACTGTTTTTT. Together with reference TRBV5-1 and TRBJ1-4, the CDR3 gives the full variable domain: KAGVTQTPRYLIKTRGQQVTLSCSPISGHRSVSWYQQTPGQGLQFLFEYFSETQRNKGNFPGRFSGRQFSNSRSEMNVSTLELGDSALYLCASSSGTGGGEKLFFGSGTQLSVL.

This clone was seen more than once but under ten times. V is TRBV30 and J is TRBJ2-7, with D tentatively TRBD1 (6 bases). Germline CDR1 is GTSNPN and CDR2 is SVGIG (reference sequence). V lost 5 bases and J 10 bases, leaving 18 bases between the germline ends. The CDR3 contains 12 residues. CDR3 nucleotide sequence: TGTGCCTGGGGGTTGGACAGTACGGGCCAGTACTTC. Translating it yields CAWGLDSTGQYF.

The chain couples TRBV7-8 to TRBJ1-3; no clear D gene. V lost 5 bases, J lost 2 bases, and 10 bases lay in between. The CDR3 is 14 residues long. From germline, CDR1 is SGHVS and CDR2 FQNEAQ. CDR3 sequence: CASSPPLPGNTIYF. The CDR3 DNA is TGTGCCAGCAGCCCTCCTCTCCCTGGAAACACCATATATTTT.

This clone was counted between two and nine times. The chain recombines TRBV5-6 with TRBJ1-2; D gene ambiguous. The germline V and J ends were trimmed by 0 bases and 0 bases, with 9 bases remaining between them. Germline V gene lookup returns CDR1 SGHDT and CDR2 YYEEEE. CDR3 length equals 15 residues. CDR3 protein: CASSLAEKSNYGYTF. In nucleotides, the CDR3 is TGTGCCAGCAGCTTGGCCGAGAAGTCTAACTATGGCTACACCTTC. The entire variable domain, with the rest obtained from reference TRBV5-6 and TRBJ1-2, is as follows: DAGVTQSPTHLIKTRGQQVTLRCSPKSGHDTVSWYQQALGQGPQFIFQYYEEEERQRGNFPDRFSGHQFPNYSSELNVNALLLGDSALYLCASSLAEKSNYGYTFGSGTRLTVV.

The chain links TRBV7-9 to TRBJ1-2, with unresolved D. CDR3 length equals 16 residues. V was shortened by 1 base and J by 4 bases, with 16 bases between the two germline ends. CDR1 is SEHNR, CDR2 FQNEAQ, per germline (reference sequence). In DNA, the CDR3 is TGTGCCAGCAGCTTAGACGGTTCCTTCCCTTCCTATGGCTACACCTTC. Its translation is CASSLDGSFPSYGYTF. The full variable domain, in which reference TRBV7-9 and TRBJ1-2 provide the parts outside the CDR3, is DTGVSQNPRHKITKRGQNVTFRCDPISEHNRLYWYRQTLGQGPEFLTYFQNEAQLEKSRLLSDRFSAERPKGSFSTLEIQRTEQGDSAMYLCASSLDGSFPSYGYTFGSGTRLTVV.

This rearrangement joins TRBV7-2 to TRBJ1-2; weak D call: TRBD1 (5 bases). This CDR3 contains 15 residues. Germline V CDR1 and CDR2: SGHTA, FQGNSA. Trimming pared 7 bases from V and 8 bases from J, leaving 23 bases between. The CDR3 DNA is TGTGCCAGCACATCGGCGGCAGGGCCTTTACAGGGCTACACCTTC. It yields the protein CASTSAAGPLQGYTF.

Written as DNA, the CDR3 is TGTGCCAGCAGCGCTAGAACAGATACGCAGTATTTT. Its translation is CASSARTDTQYF. V usage is TRBV7-2 and J usage is TRBJ2-3, with unresolved D. Germline V gene data show CDR1 as SGHTA and CDR2 as FQGNSA. The CDR3 extends over 12 amino acids. Trimming took off 5 bases at V and 3 bases at J, with 6 bases between the two ends.

The J gene is TRBJ2-3, the V gene TRBV28, with 10 bases matching TRBD2. Trimming took 6 bases from V and 6 from J; bases not matched to a gene: 12. Germline CDR1 is MDHEN and CDR2 is SYDVKM. CDR3 length: 16 amino acids. Here the CDR3 DNA reads TGTGCCAGCAGCCTCCCTTTAGCGGGGGGAGGGGATACGCAGTATTTT. Its protein is CASSLPLAGGGDTQYF.

This sequence joins TRBV10-3 and TRBJ1-1; D is uncertain. CDR3 size: 13 residues. Trimming removed 6 bases at V and 0 bases at J, with 8 bases between. Germline CDR1 is ENHRY and CDR2 is SYGVKD. The CDR3 region is CAIRTDMNTEAFF. The CDR3, as DNA: TGTGCCATCAGAACAGACATGAACACTGAAGCTTTCTTT.

The rearrangement uses TRBV6-2 or TRBV6-3 and TRBJ2-1, with D possibly TRBD1 on 6 matching bases. The germline V gene encodes CDR1 MNHEY and CDR2 SVGEGT. V lost 0 bases to trimming and J lost 0 bases, with 6 bases between them. CDR3 length equals 15 residues. The DNA of the CDR3 is TGTGCCAGCAGTTACTCGGGGGCCTCCTACAATGAGCAGTTCTTC. Its protein product is CASSYSGASYNEQFF.

This chain uses TRBV30 with TRBJ1-3; TRBD1 agrees at 7 bases. Germline assignment: CDR1 GTSNPN and CDR2 SVGIG (reference sequence). The CDR3 spans 18 residues. J lost 0 bases, V lost 3 bases, and 14 bases had no gene match. CDR3 amino acids: CAWSQDRAHRNSGNTIYF. The CDR3 nucleotides are TGTGCCTGGAGCCAAGACAGGGCCCATCGGAACTCTGGAAACACCATATATTTT.